Shown below are 25 T cell receptor beta chains from a single sample sequenced in a study of monozygotic twins with inflammatory bowel disease (dated by TCRdb to the late 2010s). Receptors were amplified or captured by 5' RACE. Sequenced on an Illumina HiSeq 2500. TCRdb reprocessed the reads; each CDR3 protein sequence makes one entry, and DNA is unavailable. The sample table records approximately 400,000 distinct CDR3 sequences. The ten largest clones capture around 2.4% of the sample. Sample: blood. The source of these receptors is a human donor with ulcerative colitis or Crohn's disease, or a healthy co-twin of an affected twin (not recorded which).

The J gene is TRBJ1-1, the V gene TRBV5-6. The CDR3 runs 13 residues. Germline-derived CDR1 and CDR2 are SGHDT and YYEEEE. This CDR3 reads CASSPGRRTEAFF.

V is TRBV7-3 and J is TRBJ2-3. Germline CDR1 is SGHTA and CDR2 is FQGTGA. The length of the CDR3 is 13 residues. The CDR3 sequence is CASSRGETDTQYF.

The V and J genes are TRBV4-1 and TRBJ2-1; TCRdb reports TRBD2, a call that lacks DNA to check it against. Germline assignment: CDR1 MGHRA and CDR2 YSYEKL. The CDR3 has 14 amino acids. CDR3 residues: CASSQGREMDEQFF.

The chain employs TRBV3-1 and TRBJ2-2; the D call of TRBD1 rests on TCRdb alone, since no DNA is present to check it. Germline values: CDR1 LGHDT, CDR2 YNNKEL (reference sequence). The CDR3 extends over 14 amino acids. The CDR3 loop is CASSPSAGTGELFF.

This chain joins TRBV30 and TRBJ2-1; TCRdb names TRBD2, which stays unverified in the absence of DNA. Germline-derived CDR1 and CDR2 are GTSNPN and SVGIG (reference sequence). The CDR3 extends over 14 amino acids. The chain's CDR3 is CAWAGLADYNEQFF.

This rearrangement joins TRBV12-3 or TRBV12-4 to TRBJ2-5. This CDR3 has 12 amino acids. CDR3 amino acids: CASSSTSETQYF.

The chain employs TRBV5-1 and TRBJ2-7; absent DNA, TCRdb's TRBD1 call cannot be checked. CDR3 length: 16 residues. Per germline, CDR1 SGHRS and CDR2 YFSETQ. This chain's CDR3 is CASSLAQGTGEAEQYF.

This chain links TRBV18 with TRBJ2-1. This CDR3 is built from 13 residues. CDR1 KGHSH and CDR2 LQKENI come from the germline V gene. The CDR3 sequence: CASSLRENNEQFF.

V gene TRBV5-1 combines with J gene TRBJ2-6; TCRdb returns TRBD1, unconfirmable since there is no DNA. Germline-derived CDR1 and CDR2 are SGHRS and YFSETQ. The CDR3 consists of 16 residues. The CDR3 sequence: CASGPGPGSGANVLTF.

The chain employs TRBV12-3 or TRBV12-4 and TRBJ2-5; the D call of TRBD1 rests on TCRdb alone, since no DNA is present to check it. This CDR3 contains 14 residues. CDR3 sequence reads: CASRPGQAQETQYF.

The V gene is TRBV5-6, the J gene TRBJ1-2; TCRdb calls TRBD1, which cannot be checked without DNA. CDR3 length: 15 residues. Germline CDR1 reads SGHDT; CDR2 reads YYEEEE. The CDR3 region is CASRTGGQDYYGYTF.

The rearrangement links TRBV9 to TRBJ2-3; the TCRdb D gene call, TRBD1, has no DNA to confirm it. The CDR3 sequence is 15 residues long. Germline-derived CDR1 and CDR2 are SGDLS and YYNGEE. The CDR3 is CASTPSYRGADTQYF.

V usage is TRBV29-1 and J usage is TRBJ2-5; TCRdb designates TRBD1, a call that cannot be tested without DNA. CDR3 length: 14 amino acids. Germline V CDR1 and CDR2: SQVTM, ANQGSEA. CDR3 amino acids: CSAPTGAGGETQYF.

The chain recombines TRBV18 with TRBJ1-5; TCRdb returns TRBD1, unconfirmable since there is no DNA. The CDR3 is 13 residues long. Germline assignment: CDR1 KGHSH and CDR2 LQKENI. Here the CDR3 reads CASSPTDNQPQHF.

The chain combines TRBV19 with TRBJ2-7; the D call of TRBD1 rests on TCRdb alone, since no DNA is present to check it. This CDR3 comprises 14 residues. CDR1 LNHDA and CDR2 SQIVND come from the germline V gene (reference sequence). The chain's CDR3 is CASSIGTGPYEQYF.

The J gene is TRBJ1-5, the V gene TRBV7-8. The CDR3 runs to 15 residues. Looked up from germline, CDR1 is SGHVS and CDR2 is FQNEAQ. Here the CDR3 reads CASSRMQAYNQPQHF. The whole variable domain, filled in from reference TRBV7-8 and TRBJ1-5, reads GAGVSQSPRYKVAKRGQDVALRCDPISGHVSLFWYQQALGQGPEFLTYFQNEAQLDKSGLPSDRFFAERPEGSVSTLKIQRTQQEDSAVYLCASSRMQAYNQPQHFGDGTRLSIL.

This chain connects TRBV24-1 to TRBJ2-5; TCRdb lists TRBD1, though no DNA is available to test this call. Germline values: CDR1 KGHDR, CDR2 SFDVKD. The CDR3 has 15 residues. CDR3 sequence: CATSARQGFQETQYF.

This chain joins TRBV5-1 and TRBJ1-5; TCRdb reports TRBD1, a call that lacks DNA to check it against. The germline V gene has CDR1 SGHRS and CDR2 YFSETQ. The CDR3 runs 14 residues. The CDR3: CASRGGGENQPQHF.

The chain recombines TRBV5-4 with TRBJ1-1. Germline-derived CDR1 and CDR2 are SGHNT and YYREEE (reference sequence). This CDR3 contains 14 residues. CDR3 sequence: CASSLAPYPWRGFF.

This chain uses TRBV18 with TRBJ1-1. This CDR3 is built from 15 residues. Germline lookup yields CDR1 KGHSH and CDR2 LQKENI. This CDR3 is CASSQRAELNTEAFF.

This chain links TRBV30 with TRBJ2-7; TCRdb proposes TRBD2, but this gene call is untestable without DNA. The CDR3 runs to 11 residues. Germline CDR1 is GTSNPN and CDR2 is SVGIG (reference sequence). CDR3 region: CACAGFGEQYF. Drawing the rest from reference TRBV30 and TRBJ2-7, the complete variable domain is SQTIHQWPATLVQPVGSPLSLECTVEGTSNPNLYWYRQAAGRGLQLLFYSVGIGQISSEVPQNLSASRPQDRQFILSSKKLLLSDSGFYLCACAGFGEQYFGPGTRLTVT.

The CDR3 spells CASSLHPGHPYTEAFF. This chain connects TRBV3-1 to TRBJ1-1; TCRdb reports TRBD1, a call that lacks DNA to check it against. Germline-derived CDR1 and CDR2 are LGHDT and YNNKEL (reference sequence). The CDR3 covers 16 residues.

CDR3 loop: CASSSRAYEQYF. The chain combines TRBV28 with TRBJ2-7. The germline V gene encodes CDR1 MDHEN and CDR2 SYDVKM. This CDR3 is 12 amino acids long.

The chain recombines TRBV7-9 with TRBJ2-1; the TRBD2 assignment by TCRdb is unverifiable without DNA. This CDR3 has 17 amino acids. Germline CDR1 reads SEHNR; CDR2 reads FQNEAQ (reference sequence). The CDR3 loop is CASSLILGARVYNEQFF.

The chain links TRBV3-1 to TRBJ1-5. The CDR3 totals 13 residues. Germline V gives CDR1 LGHDT, CDR2 YNNKEL (reference sequence). This CDR3 reads CASSPDLYQPQHF.